This TCR beta chain was sequenced during a study of blood T cell repertoires in COVID-19. The overall study: There were acute and convalescent COVID-19 samples, and they came from the United States, Italy and Spain. The analysed material was cDNA or gDNA that came from T cells, B-cell-depleted T cells, or PBMCs.

In the authors' workflow: Reference gene primer amplification gave estimated nucleated cell counts. The protocol was immunoSEQ multiplex PCR, while the TCRdb copy is restricted to in-frame clones and leaves out a portion. From that table come the V and J calls and clone size; the DNA was used to work out D and trimming. This sample has about 87,000 clones, with roughly nine tenths found just once. The source is a woman older than 75 with active COVID-19. Source material: peripheral blood.

CDR3 residues: CASSKGQIMNTEAFF. DNA of the CDR3: TGTGCCAGCTCAAAGGGACAAATTATGAACACTGAAGCTTTCTTT. This chain uses TRBV18 with TRBJ1-1; tentatively, D is TRBD1 (6 bases). Trimming cost V 5 bases and J 0 bases, with 13 bases left between them. CDR1 is KGHSH, CDR2 LQKENI, per germline. The CDR3 is 15 residues long.